This T cell receptor beta chain was recorded in a study of T cells in Graves' hyperthyroidism and ophthalmopathy. General study findings and limits: Clonotypes that were expanded in thyroid above 0.001 mostly appeared in blood too. Stable hyperthyroidism and ophthalmopathy were separated using 13 V-J signatures.

Germline CDR1 and CDR2: SGHAT and FQNNGV. The V end lost 4 bases, the J end lost 6 bases, and 10 bases lay between the germline ends. This CDR3 has 13 amino acids. TCR beta CDR3 sequences were amplified from RNA transcripts. The TCR CDR3 first-round RT-PCR relied on the HTBI primer set. TCRdb independently ran MiXCR on the multiplex PCR reads; one entry per CDR3 protein. The repertoire holds roughly 640,000 distinct CDR3 sequences, with 16% as singletons. Patients were excluded for uncontrolled infection, other autoimmune disease, pregnancy or lactation. The PBMCs were taken from roughly 10 ml of fresh peripheral blood. About this clonotype: Its antigen is not identified.

J is TRBJ1-3 and V is TRBV11-2; no clear D gene. Sequenced input: blood. This sequence originates from a middle-aged woman with Graves' ophthalmopathy. DNA for the CDR3: TGTGCCAGCAGCTACCAACCCTTAAACACCATATATTTT. This sequence encodes CASSYQPLNTIYF.